The T cell receptor (beta chain) under discussion was sequenced for a study of T cells after yellow fever vaccination. Study-wide context: Preparation used SMART-Seq v4 Ultra Low Input for the low-cell-number fractions. Study-wide points: Clones from primary vaccination mostly reappeared after the booster (over 95% CD4, approximately 88% CD8). CD4 and CD8 compartments shared a small share of clonotypes.

Many counts were recorded for this clonotype. Its antigen is undetermined. This CDR3 is built from 11 residues. Germline V gene sequence: CDR1 DFQATT, CDR2 SNEGSKA (reference sequence). Trimming stripped 6 bases from V and 9 bases from J, with 12 bases between. The study made its TCR cDNA through 5'RACE template switching. That step introduced a universal primer site along with UMIs. TCRdb called the 5' RACE reads again in MiXCR, with one record for every CDR3 protein. The sample lists about 320,000 distinct CDR3 sequences, around 4.4% occurring once. This sequence joins TRBV20-1 and TRBJ2-1; D gene unclear. Sequences were derived from PBMCs, sampled 15 days after the yellow fever booster vaccination. The receptor's source is a man aged 18 to 29 who received the YFV17D yellow fever vaccine. Here the CDR3 reads CSAKRSAEQFF. CDR3 nucleotides: TGCAGTGCCAAAAGATCCGCTGAGCAGTTCTTC.